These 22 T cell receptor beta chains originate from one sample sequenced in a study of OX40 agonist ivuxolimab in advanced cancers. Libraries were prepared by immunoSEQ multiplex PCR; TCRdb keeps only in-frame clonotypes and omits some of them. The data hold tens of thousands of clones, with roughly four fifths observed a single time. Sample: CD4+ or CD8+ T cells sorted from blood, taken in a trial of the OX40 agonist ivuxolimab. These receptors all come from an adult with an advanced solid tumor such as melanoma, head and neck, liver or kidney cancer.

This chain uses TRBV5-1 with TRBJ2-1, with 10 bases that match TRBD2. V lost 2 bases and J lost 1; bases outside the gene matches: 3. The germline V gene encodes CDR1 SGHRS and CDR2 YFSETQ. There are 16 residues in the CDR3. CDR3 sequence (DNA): TGCGCCAGCAGCTTCGGAGCGGGGGGGTCCTACAATGAGCAGTTCTTC. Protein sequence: CASSFGAGGSYNEQFF.

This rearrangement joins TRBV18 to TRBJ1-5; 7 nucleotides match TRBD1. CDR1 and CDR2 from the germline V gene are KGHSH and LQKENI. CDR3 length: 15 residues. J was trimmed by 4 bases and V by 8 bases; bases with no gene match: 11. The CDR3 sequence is CASALTGLGNQPQHF. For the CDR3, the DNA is TGTGCCAGCGCCCTGACAGGGTTAGGGAATCAGCCCCAGCATTTT.

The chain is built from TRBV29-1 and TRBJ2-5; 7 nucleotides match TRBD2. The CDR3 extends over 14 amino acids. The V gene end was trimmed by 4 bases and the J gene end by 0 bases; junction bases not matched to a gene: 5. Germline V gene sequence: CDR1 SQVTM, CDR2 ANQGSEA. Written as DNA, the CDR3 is TGCAGCGTTGCCTGGACTAGGTACCAAGAGACCCAGTACTTC. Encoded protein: CSVAWTRYQETQYF.

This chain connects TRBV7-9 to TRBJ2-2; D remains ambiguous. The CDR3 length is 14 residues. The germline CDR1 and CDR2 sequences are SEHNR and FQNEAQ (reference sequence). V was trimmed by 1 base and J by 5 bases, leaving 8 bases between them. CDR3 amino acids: CASSLGVQTGELFF. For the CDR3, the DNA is TGTGCCAGCAGCTTAGGCGTGCAAACCGGGGAGCTGTTTTTT.

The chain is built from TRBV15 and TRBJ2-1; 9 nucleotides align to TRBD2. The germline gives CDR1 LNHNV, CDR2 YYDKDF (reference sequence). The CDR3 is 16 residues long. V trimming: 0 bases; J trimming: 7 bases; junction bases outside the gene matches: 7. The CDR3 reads CATSRDLAGAGNEQFF. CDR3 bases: TGTGCCACCAGCAGAGATTTAGCGGGAGCCGGTAATGAGCAGTTCTTC.

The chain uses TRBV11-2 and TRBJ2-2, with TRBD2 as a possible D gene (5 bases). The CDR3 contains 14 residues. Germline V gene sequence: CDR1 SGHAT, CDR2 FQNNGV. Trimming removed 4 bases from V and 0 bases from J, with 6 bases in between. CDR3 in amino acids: CASSSGTNTGELFF. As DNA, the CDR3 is TGTGCCAGCAGCTCCGGGACGAACACCGGGGAGCTGTTTTTT. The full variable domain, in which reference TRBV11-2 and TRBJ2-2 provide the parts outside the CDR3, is EAGVAQSPRYKIIEKRQSVAFWCNPISGHATLYWYQQILGQGPKLLIQFQNNGVVDDSQLPKDRFSAERLKGVDSTLKIQPAKLEDSAVYLCASSSGTNTGELFFGEGSRLTVL.

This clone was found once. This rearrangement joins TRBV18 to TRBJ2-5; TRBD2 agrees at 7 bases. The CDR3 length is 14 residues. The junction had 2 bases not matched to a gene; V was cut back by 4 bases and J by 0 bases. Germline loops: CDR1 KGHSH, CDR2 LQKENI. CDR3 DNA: TGTGCCAGCTCACGCGGGGGAGACCAAGAGACCCAGTACTTC. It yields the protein CASSRGGDQETQYF. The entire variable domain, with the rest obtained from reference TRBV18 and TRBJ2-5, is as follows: NAGVMQNPRHLVRRRGQEARLRCSPMKGHSHVYWYRQLPEEGLKFMVYLQKENIIDESGMPKERFSAEFPKEGPSILRIQQVVRGDSAAYFCASSRGGDQETQYFGPGTRLLVL.

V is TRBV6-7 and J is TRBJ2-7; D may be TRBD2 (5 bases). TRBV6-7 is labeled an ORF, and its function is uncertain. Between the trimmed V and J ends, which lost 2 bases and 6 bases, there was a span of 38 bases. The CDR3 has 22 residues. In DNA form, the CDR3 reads TGTGCCAGCAGTTACGGTCTTTCCCGGGTATCCGGGCCCCTCCGAAAAGAGGGCGAGCAGTACTTC. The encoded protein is CASSYGLSRVSGPLRKEGEQYF.

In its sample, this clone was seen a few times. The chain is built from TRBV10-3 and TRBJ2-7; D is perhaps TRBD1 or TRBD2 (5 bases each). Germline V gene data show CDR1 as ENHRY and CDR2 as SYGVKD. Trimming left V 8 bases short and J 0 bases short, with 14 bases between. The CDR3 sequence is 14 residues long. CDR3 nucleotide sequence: TGTGCCATCCGGGGTGGCAGGGCCTCCTACGAGCAGTACTTC. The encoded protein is CAIRGGRASYEQYF.

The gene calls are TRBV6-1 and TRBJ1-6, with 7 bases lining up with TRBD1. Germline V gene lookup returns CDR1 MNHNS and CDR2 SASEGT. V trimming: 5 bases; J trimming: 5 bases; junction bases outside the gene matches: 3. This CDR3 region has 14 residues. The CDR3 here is CASSRQGHNSPLHF. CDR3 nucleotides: TGTGCCAGCAGTCGACAGGGACATAATTCACCCCTCCACTTT.

For the CDR3, the DNA is TGTGCCAGCAGCCCCGGGGGCATCGTCCTTGAGCAGTTCTTC. This encodes CASSPGGIVLEQFF. The J gene is TRBJ2-1, the V gene TRBV28; D possibly uses TRBD1 or TRBD2 (6 bases each). Trimming took off 6 bases at V and 9 bases at J, with 18 bases between the two ends. The CDR3 runs to 14 residues. CDR1 and CDR2 (germline): MDHEN, SYDVKM.

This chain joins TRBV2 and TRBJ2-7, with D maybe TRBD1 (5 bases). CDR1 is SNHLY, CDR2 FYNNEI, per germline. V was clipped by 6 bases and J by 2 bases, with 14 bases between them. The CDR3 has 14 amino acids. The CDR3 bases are TGTGCCAGCAGCATTCGCAGGGATACCTACGAGCAGTACTTC. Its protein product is CASSIRRDTYEQYF.

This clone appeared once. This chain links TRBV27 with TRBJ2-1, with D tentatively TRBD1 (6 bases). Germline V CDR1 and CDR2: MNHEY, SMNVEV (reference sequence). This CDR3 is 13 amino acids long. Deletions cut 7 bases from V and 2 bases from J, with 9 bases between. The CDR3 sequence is CASKAGAYNEQFF. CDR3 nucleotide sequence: TGTGCCAGCAAGGCAGGGGCCTACAATGAGCAGTTCTTC.

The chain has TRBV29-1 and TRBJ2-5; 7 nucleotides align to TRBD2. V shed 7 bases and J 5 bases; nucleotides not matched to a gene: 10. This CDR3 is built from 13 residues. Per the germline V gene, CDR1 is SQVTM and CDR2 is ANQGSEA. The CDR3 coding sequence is TGCAGCGACCTGACTAGCCTCCGGGAGACCCAGTACTTC. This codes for CSDLTSLRETQYF.

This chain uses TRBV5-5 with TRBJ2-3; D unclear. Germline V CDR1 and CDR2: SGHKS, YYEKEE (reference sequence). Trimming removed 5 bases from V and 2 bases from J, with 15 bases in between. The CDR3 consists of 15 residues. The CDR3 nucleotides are TGTGCCAGCAGTCGGACCCCGCTCGCCACAGATACGCAGTATTTT. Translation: CASSRTPLATDTQYF.

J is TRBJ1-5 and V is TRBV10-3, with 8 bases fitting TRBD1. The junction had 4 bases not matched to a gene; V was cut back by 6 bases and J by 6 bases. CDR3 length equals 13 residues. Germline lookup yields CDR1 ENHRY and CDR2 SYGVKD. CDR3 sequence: CAIRQGAGQPQHF. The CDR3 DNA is TGTGCCATCAGGCAGGGGGCCGGTCAGCCCCAGCATTTT.

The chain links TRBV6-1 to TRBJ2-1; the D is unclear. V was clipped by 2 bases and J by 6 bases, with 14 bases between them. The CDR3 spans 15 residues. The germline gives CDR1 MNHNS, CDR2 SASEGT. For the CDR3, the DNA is TGTGCCAGCAGTGAATTCCGGACCCGAGGCAATGAGCAGTTCTTC. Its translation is CASSEFRTRGNEQFF.

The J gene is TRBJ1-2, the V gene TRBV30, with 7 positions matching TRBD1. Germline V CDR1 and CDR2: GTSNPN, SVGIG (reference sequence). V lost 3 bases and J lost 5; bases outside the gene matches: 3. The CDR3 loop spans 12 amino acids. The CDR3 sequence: CAWSVTGYGYTF. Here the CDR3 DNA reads TGTGCCTGGAGCGTGACAGGGTATGGCTACACCTTC.

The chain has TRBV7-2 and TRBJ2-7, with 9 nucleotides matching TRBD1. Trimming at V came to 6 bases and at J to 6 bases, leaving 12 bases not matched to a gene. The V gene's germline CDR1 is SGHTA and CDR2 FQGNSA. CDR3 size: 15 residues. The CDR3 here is CASSEAWTGALEQYF. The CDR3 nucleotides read TGTGCCAGCAGTGAAGCTTGGACAGGGGCGCTCGAGCAGTACTTC.

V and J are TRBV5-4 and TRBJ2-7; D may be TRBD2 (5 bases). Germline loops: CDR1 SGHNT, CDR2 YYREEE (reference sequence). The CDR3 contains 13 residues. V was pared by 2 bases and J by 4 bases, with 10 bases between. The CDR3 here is CASSFTGGYEQYF. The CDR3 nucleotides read TGTGCCAGCAGCTTTACTGGCGGGTACGAGCAGTACTTC.

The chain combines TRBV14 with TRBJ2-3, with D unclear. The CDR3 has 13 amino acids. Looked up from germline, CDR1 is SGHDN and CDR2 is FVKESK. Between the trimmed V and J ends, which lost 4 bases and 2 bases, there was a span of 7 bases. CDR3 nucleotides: TGTGCCAGCAGCCCCTACTACACAGATACGCAGTATTTT. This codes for CASSPYYTDTQYF. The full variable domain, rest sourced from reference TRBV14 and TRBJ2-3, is EAGVTQFPSHSVIEKGQTVTLRCDPISGHDNLYWYRRVMGKEIKFLLHFVKESKQDESGMPNNRFLAERTGGTYSTLKVQPAELEDSGVYFCASSPYYTDTQYFGPGTRLTVL.

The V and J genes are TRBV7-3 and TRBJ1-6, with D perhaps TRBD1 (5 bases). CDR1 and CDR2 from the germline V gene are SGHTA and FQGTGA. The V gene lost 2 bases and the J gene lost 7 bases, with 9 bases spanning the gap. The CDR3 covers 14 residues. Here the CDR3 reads CASSLQGQNSPLHF. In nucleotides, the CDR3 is TGTGCCAGCAGCTTACAGGGTCAAAATTCACCCCTCCACTTT.